The rows below give T cell receptor beta chains drawn from one sample of a study of CD8 T cells in Susac syndrome. One entry per CDR3 protein results from TCRdb running MiXCR on the immunoSEQ multiplex PCR reads. The sample consists of some 200,000 distinct CDR3 sequences, approximately 94% of them appearing once. Sequences were obtained from CD4+ T cells from PBMCs. These TCRs come from a human donor in good health. Each CDR3 is given with its conserved first and last residue. A D gene is named only where the DNA matches it firmly. Only part of the rows carry a size: once, few, many, or a class if the clone is expanded.

abundance,v_gene,d_gene,len,j_gene,CDR3aa
NA,TRBV5-4,NA,13,TRBJ1-3,CASSLRSGNTIYF
once,TRBV29-1,NA,13,TRBJ2-3,CSVAGLNTDTQYF
NA,TRBV3-1,TRBD2,16,TRBJ2-7,CASSQARPSGREEQYF
few,TRBV20-1,TRBD1,13,TRBJ2-3,CSARTGGTDTQYF
NA,TRBV4-2,NA,18,TRBJ2-6,CASSQEGASSSGANVLTF
NA,TRBV5-1,NA,14,TRBJ2-5,CASSRTDYQETQYF
NA,TRBV20-1,NA,12,TRBJ1-5,CSASGSNQPQHF
NA,TRBV20-1,NA,17,TRBJ1-5,CSARDRISGGQNQPQHF
NA,TRBV4-3,TRBD2,16,TRBJ2-1,CASSHLVAGWNNEQFF
once,TRBV15,NA,16,TRBJ1-3,CATSRDRVGSGNTIYF
NA,TRBV6-6,NA,12,TRBJ2-7,CASSYNVYEQYF
NA,TRBV3-1,TRBD2,14,TRBJ2-3,CASSDSGDTDTQYF
NA,TRBV20-1,TRBD2,16,TRBJ2-1,CSVIGVRREGHNEQFF
NA,TRBV20-1,NA,10,TRBJ1-2,CSAAADGYTF
NA,TRBV4-2,NA,15,TRBJ1-2,CASSQDLGIDYGYTF
NA,TRBV5-1,TRBD1,15,TRBJ1-1,CASSFQQGVNTEAFF